Listed here are 21 T cell receptor beta chains from one sample, sequenced in a study of T cell responses to AZD1222 COVID-19 vaccine. The assay was immunoSEQ multiplex PCR, and TCRdb's table has in-frame clones only and misses some. The sample records about 120,000 clones, 75% to 95% being singletons. The source material was peripheral blood, sampled on day 0 of AZD1222 vaccination. The receptor set was obtained from an adult in good health.

This chain connects TRBV28 to TRBJ2-3; maybe TRBD2 (5 bases). The CDR3 loop spans 15 amino acids. V lost 8 bases, J lost 1 base, and 16 bases lay in between. Germline V lookup: CDR1 MDHEN, CDR2 SYDVKM. CDR3: CASSLGSGGTDTQYF. The CDR3 DNA follows: TGTGCCAGCTCATTGGGGAGCGGAGGCACAGATACGCAGTATTTT. Together with reference TRBV28 and TRBJ2-3, the CDR3 gives the full variable domain: DVKVTQSSRYLVKRTGEKVFLECVQDMDHENMFWYRQDPGLGLRLIYFSYDVKMKEKGDIPEGYSVSREKKERFSLILESASTNQTSMYLCASSLGSGGTDTQYFGPGTRLTVL.

This clone was observed a single time. This chain uses TRBV4-2 with TRBJ2-3; D is possibly TRBD2 (6 bases). CDR1 and CDR2 (germline): LGHNA, YNFKEQ. There are 15 residues in the CDR3. V dropped 3 bases and J dropped 5 bases, with 15 bases sitting between them. This CDR3 is CASSQGGGRIDTQYF. Here the CDR3 DNA reads TGTGCCAGCAGCCAGGGAGGAGGGAGAATAGATACGCAGTATTTT.

V is TRBV6-2 or TRBV6-3 and J is TRBJ1-3, with D hard to call. V lost 0 bases and J 0 bases, leaving 12 bases between the germline ends. This CDR3 is 17 amino acids long. Germline-derived CDR1 and CDR2 are MNHEY and SVGEGT. The CDR3 sequence is CASSYSLKGHSGNTIYF. CDR3 nucleotide sequence: TGTGCCAGCAGTTACTCCCTGAAGGGCCACTCTGGAAACACCATATATTTT.

The V gene is TRBV11-2, the J gene TRBJ1-1, with D perhaps matching TRBD1 (6 bases). In germline, CDR1 is SGHAT, CDR2 FQNNGV. V dropped 5 bases and J dropped 5 bases, with 18 bases sitting between them. CDR3 length: 15 amino acids. The CDR3 loop is CASSGRQGRGTEAFF. CDR3 sequence (DNA): TGTGCCAGCAGCGGACGGCAGGGGCGAGGGACTGAAGCTTTCTTT.

The chain joins TRBV28 to TRBJ1-6, with D tentatively TRBD1 (5 bases). The CDR3 runs to 15 residues. V lost 6 bases to trimming and J lost 10 bases, with 19 bases between them. The germline gives CDR1 MDHEN, CDR2 SYDVKM. CDR3 amino acids: CASSNPGEGRSPLHF. The CDR3 DNA sequence: TGTGCCAGCAGCAACCCGGGCGAGGGGAGATCACCCCTCCACTTT.

The rearrangement links TRBV29-1 to TRBJ1-1, with TRBD1 matching 7 bases. CDR1 is SQVTM and CDR2 is ANQGSEA in the germline V gene. The V segment lost 7 bases and the J segment 4 bases; nucleotides outside the gene matches: 9. The CDR3 consists of 13 residues. Here the CDR3 DNA reads TGCAGCGCAGACGCAGGGGGAAGCACTGAAGCTTTCTTT. Residues: CSADAGGSTEAFF.

This chain joins TRBV19 and TRBJ1-5; the D gene is possibly TRBD1 (6 bases). Between the trimmed V and J ends, which lost 6 bases and 5 bases, there was a span of 11 bases. CDR1 and CDR2 from the germline V gene are LNHDA and SQIVND (reference sequence). This CDR3 is built from 13 residues. CDR3 loop: CASSPGDYQPQHF. DNA of the CDR3: TGTGCCAGTAGCCCAGGGGATTATCAGCCCCAGCATTTT.

This chain links TRBV5-1 with TRBJ2-6; no reliable D call. Trimming took 0 bases from V and 0 from J, leaving 4 bases between them. This CDR3 region has 15 residues. Germline V gene sequence: CDR1 SGHRS, CDR2 YFSETQ. This chain's CDR3 is CASSLVGSGANVLTF. DNA for the CDR3: TGCGCCAGCAGCTTGGTCGGCTCTGGGGCCAACGTCCTGACTTTC. The full variable domain, completed using reference TRBV5-1 and TRBJ2-6, is KAGVTQTPRYLIKTRGQQVTLSCSPISGHRSVSWYQQTPGQGLQFLFEYFSETQRNKGNFPGRFSGRQFSNSRSEMNVSTLELGDSALYLCASSLVGSGANVLTFGAGSRLTVL.

The V and J genes are TRBV4-1 and TRBJ2-7; maybe TRBD2 (5 bases). CDR1 and CDR2 from the germline V gene are MGHRA and YSYEKL. V lost 1 base and J 6 bases, leaving 13 bases between the germline ends. The CDR3 sequence is 14 residues long. This CDR3 reads CASSQAGESREQYF. For the CDR3, the DNA is TGCGCCAGCAGCCAAGCTGGGGAGTCTCGCGAGCAGTACTTC.

This clone was observed a handful of times. The rearrangement joins TRBV29-1 to TRBJ2-1; no firm D call. V was trimmed by 7 bases and J by 6 bases, leaving 13 bases between them. The germline CDR1 and CDR2 sequences are SQVTM and ANQGSEA. The CDR3 totals 12 residues. CDR3: CSAQRVANEQFF. The CDR3 DNA reads TGCAGCGCTCAACGGGTGGCCAATGAGCAGTTCTTC.

The chain recombines TRBV24-1 with TRBJ2-3, with TRBD1 matching over 9 bases. The germline CDR1 and CDR2 sequences are KGHDR and SFDVKD. Trimming took 4 bases from V and 4 from J; bases not matched to a gene: 11. The CDR3 has 17 amino acids. The CDR3 spells CATSDRTGGSRADTQYF. For the CDR3, the DNA is TGTGCCACCAGTGACCGAACAGGGGGCAGCCGCGCAGATACGCAGTATTTT.

The V and J genes are TRBV27 and TRBJ1-1; unclear D gene. Germline loops: CDR1 MNHEY, CDR2 SMNVEV (reference sequence). CDR3 length: 13 amino acids. The V gene lost 5 bases and the J gene lost 11 bases, with 18 bases spanning the gap. CDR3 sequence reads: CASSPSGAGEAFF. CDR3 bases: TGTGCCAGCAGTCCCTCCGGCGCCGGGGAGGCTTTCTTT.

This chain links TRBV9 with TRBJ1-1; 12 nucleotides line up with TRBD1. Germline lookup yields CDR1 SGDLS and CDR2 YYNGEE. Trimming at V came to 2 bases and at J to 4 bases, leaving 6 bases not matched to a gene. The CDR3 contains 16 residues. The CDR3 nucleotides read TGTGCCAGCAGCGTCCGGGGGACAGGGGGCGTCACTGAAGCTTTCTTT. It is translated as CASSVRGTGGVTEAFF.

This sequence joins TRBV5-5 and TRBJ1-1; 7 bases fit TRBD1. The CDR3 is made up of 17 amino acids. Germline V gene sequence: CDR1 SGHKS, CDR2 YYEKEE (reference sequence). Trimming cost V 4 bases and J 0 bases; bases outside gene matches: 12. CDR3 DNA: TGTGCCAGCAGCGCCGAAACGGGACAGACTATGAACACTGAAGCTTTCTTT. Amino acid sequence: CASSAETGQTMNTEAFF.

V usage is TRBV28 and J usage is TRBJ2-2; TRBD2 matches at 8 bases. The germline V gene encodes CDR1 MDHEN and CDR2 SYDVKM. The CDR3 runs 18 residues. The V and J ends lost 3 bases and 6 bases, in that order; junction bases with no gene match: 15. The CDR3 DNA reads as TGTGCCAGCAGTTTTAGCCGGATAGGACTAGCCGGGGCCGGGGAGCTGTTTTTT. The encoded protein is CASSFSRIGLAGAGELFF.

The chain combines TRBV7-2 with TRBJ2-7; the D gene is possibly TRBD2 (6 bases). This CDR3 contains 14 residues. The germline V gene has CDR1 SGHTA and CDR2 FQGNSA. V shed 0 bases and J shed 3 bases, with 9 bases lying between them. CDR3 residues: CASSLAAGSYEQYF. The CDR3 DNA reads TGTGCCAGCAGCTTAGCGGCGGGAAGCTACGAGCAGTACTTC.

This chain connects TRBV6-5 to TRBJ2-1, with 7 bases that match TRBD2. The V segment lost 5 bases and the J segment 3 bases; nucleotides outside the gene matches: 7. This CDR3 region has 15 residues. Germline CDR1 is MNHEY and CDR2 is SVGAGI. CDR3 nucleotide sequence: TGTGCCAGCAGTCCCCTAGCGGCCAGCTACAATGAGCAGTTCTTC. Residues: CASSPLAASYNEQFF.

This clone was seen a single time. The chain employs TRBV28 and TRBJ1-2, with a weak D call TRBD1 (5 bases). V gave up 4 bases and J gave up 4 bases, with 13 bases separating them. CDR1 and CDR2 (germline): MDHEN, SYDVKM. The CDR3 is 14 amino acids. The CDR3 sequence: CASSSGHPVYGYTF. In DNA form, the CDR3 reads TGTGCCAGCAGTTCCGGACACCCAGTCTATGGCTACACCTTC.

The chain uses TRBV6-5 and TRBJ2-7, with 8 positions matching TRBD1. Germline V gene data show CDR1 as MNHEY and CDR2 as SVGAGI. The junction had 5 bases not matched to a gene; V was cut back by 8 bases and J by 2 bases. This CDR3 is built from 13 residues. Written as DNA, the CDR3 is TGTGCCAGCCGGACAGGGACAGCCTACGAGCAGTACTTC. Its protein product is CASRTGTAYEQYF.

CDR3 coding DNA: TGTGCCAGCACCCAGGGAGGAGCAGGGCCAAACTATGGCTACACCTTC. Residues: CASTQGGAGPNYGYTF. The chain employs TRBV21-1 and TRBJ1-2. TRBV21-1 constitutes a pseudogene. This CDR3 is built from 16 residues.

The V call is TRBV5-1, the J call TRBJ2-1; 7 bases map to TRBD2. V shed 6 bases, J shed 0 bases, and the junction held 6 bases outside the gene matches. The CDR3 runs to 15 residues. Germline CDR1 is SGHRS and CDR2 is YFSETQ. The CDR3 DNA follows: TGCGCCAGCATCTCTAGCGGTACCTCCTACAATGAGCAGTTCTTC. It yields the protein CASISSGTSYNEQFF.